This TCR beta chain is drawn from a study of neurological immune-mediated disorders. This clonotype was counted ten times or more. The CDR3 has 15 residues. Germline CDR1 reads SGHTA; CDR2 reads FQGNSA. Trimming removed 1 base at V and 3 bases at J, with 13 bases between. A 10-nucleotide random UMI tagged transcripts in template-switch 5'RACE cDNA synthesis. TCRdb re-called the 5' RACE reads with MiXCR, one entry per CDR3 protein. Of about 120,000 distinct CDR3 sequences listed, roughly 3.2% are singletons. The chain couples TRBV7-2 to TRBJ2-7; D is undetermined. Sequencing was done on a sample of PBMCs. The receptor comes from a woman aged 25 to 45 with multiple sclerosis. CDR3 protein: CASSLVVGSGYEQYF. CDR3 DNA: TGTGCCAGCAGCTTAGTGGTGGGGTCCGGCTACGAGCAGTACTTC.